The 27 T cell receptor beta chains in this list originate from one sample, sequenced in a study of cytomegalovirus exposure and HLA in healthy donors. TCRdb's copy holds only in-frame clones and misses some; the assay was immunoSEQ multiplex PCR. The table records fewer than 200,000 clones, over 85% of them present only once. Sequencing was performed on PBMCs. These receptors were taken from a woman aged 18-29 years in good health and CMV-seropositive.

This CDR3 is CSVDDRNYGYTF. The DNA of the CDR3 is TGCAGCGTAGATGACAGGAACTATGGCTACACCTTC. This chain links TRBV29-1 with TRBJ1-2, with D perhaps TRBD1 (6 bases). Trimming took 6 bases from V and 2 from J, leaving 10 bases between them. CDR1 is SQVTM, CDR2 ANQGSEA, per germline. CDR3 length: 12 residues.

The chain is built from TRBV6-5 and TRBJ2-7; D is possibly TRBD1 (6 bases). This CDR3 contains 13 residues. Looked up from germline, CDR1 is MNHEY and CDR2 is SVGAGI. V lost 6 bases to trimming and J lost 1 base, with 10 bases between them. This CDR3 is CASRGTISYEQYF. CDR3 nucleotides: TGTGCCAGCAGGGGGACAATTTCCTACGAGCAGTACTTC.

This sequence joins TRBV29-1 and TRBJ1-3, with D possibly TRBD1 on 6 matching bases. The CDR3 covers 13 residues. Trimming left V 6 bases short and J 2 bases short, with 11 bases between. Germline CDR1 SQVTM, CDR2 ANQGSEA. The CDR3: CSVREGAGNTIYF. The CDR3 DNA sequence: TGCAGCGTGAGAGAGGGGGCTGGAAACACCATATATTTT.

The gene calls are TRBV4-3 and TRBJ2-1; TRBD1 aligns across 11 bases. V lost 3 bases to trimming and J lost 4 bases; unmatched junction nucleotides: 5. CDR3 length: 16 residues. Germline V gene sequence: CDR1 LGHNA, CDR2 YSLEER. CDR3 region: CASSQQDRGPYNEQFF. CDR3 nucleotide sequence: TGCGCCAGCAGCCAGCAGGACAGGGGGCCGTACAATGAGCAGTTCTTC.

The chain has TRBV6-4 and TRBJ2-3; maybe TRBD1 (6 bases). CDR1 is MRHNA, CDR2 SNTAGT, per germline. The V end was cut by 2 bases, the J end by 1 base, with 10 bases between. The CDR3 totals 15 residues. The CDR3 bases are TGTGCCAGCAGTGACAGAGCAGGGGGCACAGATACGCAGTATTTT. It is translated as CASSDRAGGTDTQYF.

The chain joins TRBV28 to TRBJ2-7; weak D call: TRBD2 (5 bases). The CDR3 loop spans 17 amino acids. Trimming pared 5 bases from V and 5 bases from J, leaving 25 bases between. Germline-derived CDR1 and CDR2 are MDHEN and SYDVKM. The DNA for the CDR3 is TGTGCCAGCAGTCCGGGATTACAAACCGGGAAAGCCCACGAGCAGTACTTC. It codes for CASSPGLQTGKAHEQYF.

The CDR3 here is CSAHHGSEAFF. DNA for the CDR3: TGCAGTGCTCACCATGGTAGTGAAGCTTTCTTT. This chain connects TRBV20-1 to TRBJ1-1, with unresolved D. V lost 5 bases to trimming and J lost 7 bases, with 11 bases between them. CDR1 and CDR2 from the germline V gene are DFQATT and SNEGSKA (reference sequence). The CDR3 contains 11 residues.

The CDR3 region is CASSLAGGMGNQPQHF. Here the CDR3 DNA reads TGTGCCAGCAGCTTGGCAGGGGGCATGGGCAATCAGCCCCAGCATTTT. The rearrangement links TRBV5-8 to TRBJ1-5; 8 bases are shared with TRBD1. The CDR3 is 16 amino acids. J lost 2 bases, V lost 0 bases, and 4 bases had no gene match. The germline gives CDR1 SGHTS, CDR2 YDEGEE.

This chain links TRBV4-1 with TRBJ2-5; 7 nucleotides match TRBD2. The J segment lost 5 bases and the V segment lost 5 bases, leaving 8 bases of the junction unmatched. CDR3 size: 14 residues. Germline CDR1 is MGHRA and CDR2 is YSYEKL. CDR3 DNA: TGCGCCAGCAGCATAGGACTGGGGGGGGAGACCCAGTACTTC. This gives the protein CASSIGLGGETQYF.

The CDR3 is CASSVPGQGEETQYF. CDR3 bases: TGTGCCAGCAGTGTGCCGGGACAGGGCGAAGAGACCCAGTACTTC. The genes are TRBV2 and TRBJ2-5, with 9 positions matching TRBD1. In germline, CDR1 is SNHLY, CDR2 FYNNEI. This CDR3 has 15 amino acids. V lost 4 bases to trimming and J lost 3 bases; unmatched junction nucleotides: 6.

The chain links TRBV5-6 to TRBJ2-7; D ambiguous. The CDR3 covers 12 residues. Germline CDR1 reads SGHDT; CDR2 reads YYEEEE. The V gene lost 4 bases and the J gene lost 3 bases, with 8 bases spanning the gap. In DNA, the CDR3 is TGTGCCAGCAGCATTGGGCTCTACGAGCAGTACTTC. Protein sequence: CASSIGLYEQYF.

The V and J genes are TRBV11-2 and TRBJ2-1; 14 bases fit TRBD2. The germline CDR1 and CDR2 sequences are SGHAT and FQNNGV. The CDR3 runs to 17 residues. The V gene end was trimmed by 0 bases and the J gene end by 8 bases; junction bases not matched to a gene: 6. DNA of the CDR3: TGTGCCAGCAGCTTAGAGGGACTAGCGGGAGTAACCCATGAGCAGTTCTTC. Translated: CASSLEGLAGVTHEQFF.

This sequence joins TRBV12-5 and TRBJ2-1; weak D call: TRBD1 (5 bases). The CDR3 is made up of 16 amino acids. Germline V gene sequence: CDR1 LGHNT, CDR2 FRNRAP. V lost 2 bases and J lost 0, with 11 bases in between. The CDR3 region is CASGLSQVVSYNEQFF. The CDR3 bases are TGTGCTAGTGGTTTGTCACAGGTAGTCTCCTACAATGAGCAGTTCTTC.

In this sample, this clone turned up a few times. The rearrangement joins TRBV4-1 to TRBJ2-7; TRBD2 agrees at 10 bases. Germline V gene sequence: CDR1 MGHRA, CDR2 YSYEKL. The CDR3 is 15 amino acids. J was trimmed by 2 bases and V by 8 bases; bases with no gene match: 9. In nucleotides, the CDR3 is TGCGCCAGCCGGGAAGGACTAGCGGACACCTACGAGCAGTACTTC. It is translated as CASREGLADTYEQYF.

V gene TRBV29-1 combines with J gene TRBJ2-1; D might be TRBD2 (6 bases). Germline CDR1 and CDR2: SQVTM and ANQGSEA. The CDR3 length is 12 residues. V was cut by 0 bases and J by 9 bases, with 9 bases left in between. CDR3 sequence: CSVEDGGSEQFF. The DNA of the CDR3 is TGCAGCGTTGAAGACGGGGGTTCTGAGCAGTTCTTC.

The genes are TRBV28 and TRBJ1-5, with D possibly being TRBD1 (6 bases). Trimming pared 7 bases from V and 3 bases from J, leaving 13 bases between. The CDR3 is 14 residues long. Germline assignment: CDR1 MDHEN and CDR2 SYDVKM. In nucleotides, the CDR3 is TGTGCCAGCACCCATACAGGGATCAATCAGCCCCAGCATTTT. It yields the protein CASTHTGINQPQHF.

This chain joins TRBV6-5 and TRBJ2-2; D ambiguous. CDR1 is MNHEY and CDR2 is SVGAGI in the germline V gene. Trimming left V 7 bases short and J 2 bases short, with 8 bases between. The CDR3 loop spans 13 amino acids. Written as DNA, the CDR3 is TGTGCCAGCATTTCAGTAAACACCGGGGAGCTGTTTTTT. Translation: CASISVNTGELFF.

This sequence joins TRBV7-9 and TRBJ1-3; unclear D gene. V lost 1 base, J lost 8 bases, and 6 bases lay in between. Germline V lookup: CDR1 SEHNR, CDR2 FQNEAQ (reference sequence). CDR3 length: 12 residues. DNA of the CDR3: TGTGCCAGCAGCTTAGTCTTAGACACCATATATTTT. Translated: CASSLVLDTIYF.

The rearrangement uses TRBV30 and TRBJ1-1; D call uncertain. Trimming took 3 bases from V and 0 from J, leaving 8 bases between them. The CDR3 has 13 residues. CDR1 and CDR2 (germline): GTSNPN, SVGIG (reference sequence). CDR3 nucleotide sequence: TGTGCCTGGAGATTTTCCTTGAACACTGAAGCTTTCTTT. As protein: CAWRFSLNTEAFF.

V usage is TRBV6-4 and J usage is TRBJ2-2; 14 nucleotides match TRBD2. This CDR3 is 19 amino acids long. The trim removed 5 bases at V and 1 base at J, leaving 9 bases unmatched. The germline gives CDR1 MRHNA, CDR2 SNTAGT. Written as DNA, the CDR3 is TGTGCCAGCAGTACCAAAGGACTAGCGGGAGGCCTGAACACCGGGGAGCTGTTTTTT. Amino acids: CASSTKGLAGGLNTGELFF.

Of note for this clone: The junction shows a germline mismatch at one end, possibly a read error. The chain carries TRBV7-7 and TRBJ2-1; D is unclear. Germline loops: CDR1 SSHAT, CDR2 FNYEAQ (reference sequence). The CDR3 is made up of 13 amino acids. CDR3 region: CASSSSYYNEQFF. The CDR3 DNA reads as TGTGCTAGCAGCTCTTCCTACTACAATGAGCAGTTCTTC.

This clone was recorded a few times. The rearrangement uses TRBV19 and TRBJ2-7; D may be TRBD1 (5 bases). The V end was cut by 1 base, the J end by 3 bases, with 10 bases between. Germline-derived CDR1 and CDR2 are LNHDA and SQIVND (reference sequence). The CDR3 runs to 14 residues. The CDR3 sequence is CASSIGGHDYEQYF. CDR3 nucleotide sequence: TGTGCCAGTAGTATAGGGGGCCATGACTACGAGCAGTACTTC.

V gene TRBV5-1 combines with J gene TRBJ1-1; D call uncertain. The length of the CDR3 is 13 residues. Germline CDR1 is SGHRS and CDR2 is YFSETQ. Trimming left V 0 bases short and J 5 bases short, with 8 bases between. The CDR3 here is CASSLVVGTEAFF. The CDR3 DNA follows: TGCGCCAGCAGCTTGGTCGTCGGGACTGAAGCTTTCTTT.

The J gene is TRBJ2-7, the V gene TRBV11-3; 7 nucleotides agree with TRBD1. V dropped 1 base and J dropped 1; count of bases not matched to a gene: 7. CDR1 is SGHNT and CDR2 is YENEEA in the germline V gene. The CDR3 spans 16 residues. The CDR3 loop reads CASSLGGSGQSYEQYF. DNA of the CDR3: TGTGCCAGCAGCTTAGGTGGCTCGGGACAGTCCTACGAGCAGTACTTC.

The rearrangement links TRBV2 to TRBJ1-2; D remains ambiguous. Germline V lookup: CDR1 SNHLY, CDR2 FYNNEI. Trimming left V 7 bases short and J 7 bases short, with 16 bases between. This CDR3 is built from 13 residues. The CDR3 loop is CASMSGYRSGYTF. The CDR3, as DNA: TGTGCCAGCATGTCGGGATATCGGTCTGGCTACACCTTC. Based on the CDR3 plus reference TRBV2 and TRBJ1-2, the full variable domain is EPEVTQTPSHQVTQMGQEVILRCVPISNHLYFYWYRQILGQKVEFLVSFYNNEISEKSEIFDDQFSVERPDGSNFTLKIRSTKLEDSAMYFCASMSGYRSGYTFGSGTRLTVV.

The V gene is TRBV11-3, the J gene TRBJ2-1; 9 bases align to TRBD2. J was trimmed by 9 bases and V by 0 bases; bases with no gene match: 6. The CDR3 spans 15 residues. The germline V gene has CDR1 SGHNT and CDR2 YENEEA. CDR3 sequence: CASSLEGGRAAEQFF. The CDR3 DNA sequence: TGTGCCAGCAGCTTAGAAGGCGGGAGGGCCGCTGAGCAGTTCTTC.

V usage is TRBV6-5 and J usage is TRBJ2-5; 13 nucleotides match TRBD2. The V gene end was trimmed by 6 bases and the J gene end by 5 bases; junction bases not matched to a gene: 6. The CDR3 length is 15 residues. Germline CDR1 MNHEY, CDR2 SVGAGI. In DNA form, the CDR3 reads TGTGCCAGCAGCCCACTAGCGGGAGGGGGCGAGACCCAGTACTTC. Protein: CASSPLAGGGETQYF.